Listed below are T cell receptor beta chains from one sample, sequenced in a study of blood T cell repertoires in COVID-19. Generated by immunoSEQ multiplex PCR, the TCRdb table keeps only in-frame clones and is missing some. The sample holds fewer than 250,000 clones, about 82% seen once. Sequencing used peripheral blood. Receptor source: a woman of 80 years or more with COVID-19, enrolled during active disease. Both conserved end residues are part of each CDR3.

TRBJ2-5,TRBV29-1,CSAARGWTGETQYF
TRBJ2-2,TRBV19,CASTISGLNTGELFF
TRBJ1-2,TRBV19,CASSGPGQGQYYGYTF
TRBJ2-5,TRBV5-4,CASSSGTGQETQYF
TRBJ2-3,TRBV5-5,CASSLGLAGRATQYF
TRBJ2-6,TRBV2,CASKSGDSGANVLTF
TRBJ2-3,TRBV1,CTSSQLPTRTSGGETDTQYF
TRBJ1-1,TRBV6-6,CASSAQGDTEAFF
TRBJ2-7,TRBV5-1,CASSLGQGLTYEQYF
TRBJ1-1,TRBV29-1,CSVRTQGWNTEAFF